Listed below are T cell receptor beta chains from one sample, sequenced in a study of T cell repertoires in cytomegalovirus infection. TCRdb called the reads again in MiXCR, with one record for every CDR3 protein. The table shows some 920,000 distinct CDR3 sequences, with about a third occurring only once. Their cognate antigens are unknown. The sequences come from cultured CD8+ T cells from PBMCs, collected from culture after CMV antigen stimulation. The receptors were gathered from a human donor in good health (CMV status not recorded). Some clones in this sample may be carry-over from other donors' samples. The CDR3 runs from the conserved cysteine through the conserved F or W. D genes are given only for firm matches. The size field is filled for only some rows; it gives once, few, many or a size class.

>TRBJ1-1|few|TRBV6-5|15|NA
TGTGCCAGCAGGGTACAGATTGATATGAACACTGAAGCTTTCTTT
CASRVQIDMNTEAFF
>TRBJ2-1|NA|TRBV7-6|16|NA
TGTGCCAGCAGCTTAGAACTCCGGGTCCCCTACAATGAGCAGTTCTTC
CASSLELRVPYNEQFF
>TRBJ2-1|many|TRBV7-3|15|NA
TGTGCCAGCAGTCAGGAATATAGCTCCTACAATGAGCAGTTCTTC
CASSQEYSSYNEQFF
>TRBJ2-7|NA|TRBV12-3/TRBV12-4|14|NA
TGTGCCAGCAGTTGGGGTTTTCCTGACTACGAGCAGTACTTC
CASSWGFPDYEQYF
>TRBJ2-7|NA|TRBV15|11|NA
TGTGCCACCAGGCATTACAACGAGCAGTACTTC
CATRHYNEQYF
>TRBJ2-3|NA|TRBV27|12|NA
TGTGCCAGCCGGACTGCGTCAGATACGCAGTATTTT
CASRTASDTQYF
>TRBJ1-5|few|TRBV27|17|TRBD1
TGTGCCAGCAGTTTACAACCGGGACAGGGTTGGGGTCAGCCCCAGCATTTT
CASSLQPGQGWGQPQHF
>TRBJ1-1|NA|TRBV28|15|NA
TGTGCCAGCAGTTTTTGGAGGCAGAGAGACACTGAAGCTTTCTTT
CASSFWRQRDTEAFF
>TRBJ1-1|NA|TRBV6-2/TRBV6-3|14|NA
TGTGCCAGCAGCTCCTACGACCCGAACACTGAAGCTTTCTTT
CASSSYDPNTEAFF
>TRBJ1-5|NA|TRBV6-2/TRBV6-3|16|NA
TGTGCCAGCAGTTACTCGGGCGGCAATAGCAATCAGCCCCAGCATTTT
CASSYSGGNSNQPQHF
>TRBJ2-1|few|TRBV27|16|TRBD1
TGTGCCAGCAGTACCTTCCGGGACAGAGTTTACAATGAGCAGTTCTTC
CASSTFRDRVYNEQFF
>TRBJ1-2|few|TRBV7-8|11|NA
TGTGCCAGCAGTCCCCTCGGCGGCTACACCTTC
CASSPLGGYTF
>TRBJ2-3|many|TRBV7-6|15|TRBD1
TGTGCCAGCAGCGGTAAGGGGGCGCCCGCAGATACGCAGTATTTT
CASSGKGAPADTQYF
>TRBJ2-3|NA|TRBV20-1|16|NA
TGCAGTGCTAGAGATAACGGAGCGGGTAGCACAGATACGCAGTATTTT
CSARDNGAGSTDTQYF
>TRBJ1-2|few|TRBV7-8|14|NA
TGTGCCAGCAGCTTAGCTAGTGACAACTATGGCTACACCTTC
CASSLASDNYGYTF
>TRBJ1-6|few|TRBV6-1|14|NA
TGTGCCAGCAGTGAACTCAGGGTGGGGTCACCCCTCCACTTT
CASSELRVGSPLHF
>TRBJ2-3|many|TRBV7-9|15|TRBD1
TGTGCCAGCAGCGTCCGGGACAGGGGCACAGATACGCAGTATTTT
CASSVRDRGTDTQYF
>TRBJ1-1|NA|TRBV5-4|15|NA
TGTGCCAGCAGCTTGGCTAGAAGTCAGATCGGAAAAGCTTTCTTT
CASSLARSQIGKAFF
>TRBJ2-1|NA|TRBV9|17|TRBD1
TGTGCCAGCAGCCCCAGGGACAGGGCAGGGACCTACAATGAGCAGTTCTTC
CASSPRDRAGTYNEQFF
>TRBJ1-2|few|TRBV5-6|13|NA
TGTGCCTCCGCTGCCGGGGGCGGCTATGGCTACACCTTC
CASAAGGGYGYTF
>TRBJ2-3|once|TRBV4-1|18|NA
TGCGCCAGCAGCCAAGATGGAACTTCAATTGGAATCACAGATACGCAGTATTTT
CASSQDGTSIGITDTQYF
>TRBJ2-2|few|TRBV11-3|15|NA
TGTGCCAGCAGCACTTGGACAGCGAACACCGGGGAGCTGTTTTTT
CASSTWTANTGELFF
>TRBJ1-2|NA|TRBV7-9|18|TRBD1
TGTGCCAGCAGCCAACCCACCTCACAGGGGGCTGCAAACTATGGCTACACCTTC
CASSQPTSQGAANYGYTF
>TRBJ2-1|few|TRBV13|16|TRBD2
TGTGCCAGCAGACCCCCGGGGGGACCTCACTACAATGAGCAGTTCTTC
CASRPPGGPHYNEQFF
>TRBJ2-7|NA|TRBV29-1|11|NA
TGCAGCGTGGCCGACAGCTACGAGCAGTACTTC
CSVADSYEQYF
>TRBJ2-1|NA|TRBV7-9|16|NA
TGTGCCAGCAGCTTAGGTCTGGCGACTAGTGGCAATGAGCAGTTCTTC
CASSLGLATSGNEQFF
>TRBJ1-1|NA|TRBV7-9|12|NA
TGTGCCAGCAGCTCTCCTCAGGGAAGGGCTTTCTTT
CASSSPQGRAFF
>TRBJ1-2|NA|TRBV16|13|NA
TGTGCCAGCAGCCAATCGGCCGGGAGACACTACACCTTC
CASSQSAGRHYTF
>TRBJ2-1|NA|TRBV13|15|NA
TGTGCCAGCAGCCACCCGGGAGGAGGGGGGAATGAGCAGTTCTTC
CASSHPGGGGNEQFF
>TRBJ1-1|NA|TRBV14|15|NA
TGTGCCAGCAGCCAATCCGGGACGGAGAACACTGAAGCTTTCTTT
CASSQSGTENTEAFF
>TRBJ2-7|few|TRBV5-5|14|TRBD2
TGTGCCAGCAGAACGGGACTAGCGGTCTACGAGCAGTACTTC
CASRTGLAVYEQYF
>TRBJ2-3|NA|TRBV15|14|NA
TGTGCCACCAGCAGAGATCGAGGCACAGATACGCAGTATTTT
CATSRDRGTDTQYF